What follows are 13 T cell receptor beta chains derived from one specimen sequenced in a study of T cell responses to AZD1222 COVID-19 vaccine. The protocol was immunoSEQ multiplex PCR, while the TCRdb copy is restricted to in-frame clones and leaves out a portion. The sample lists around 150,000 clones, roughly nine tenths occurring once. The specimen comprised peripheral blood, sampled 28 days after the second AZD1222 dose. The receptors shown here come from an adult who received the AZD1222 COVID-19 vaccine.

This chain connects TRBV28 to TRBJ2-7; D is uncertain. The ends were cut back, 5 bases at V and 3 bases at J, with 8 bases in the middle. Germline assignment: CDR1 MDHEN and CDR2 SYDVKM. This CDR3 is 12 amino acids long. The CDR3 loop reads CASSPQLYEQYF. In DNA form, the CDR3 reads TGTGCCAGCAGTCCACAGCTCTACGAGCAGTACTTC.

This clone was detected once. The rearrangement uses TRBV18 and TRBJ2-1, with 12 bases that match TRBD2. The CDR3 extends over 19 amino acids. The V and J ends lost 5 bases and 0 bases, in that order; junction bases with no gene match: 11. Germline-derived CDR1 and CDR2 are KGHSH and LQKENI. CDR3 sequence: CASSSRVGLAGSSYNEQFF. The DNA of the CDR3 is TGTGCCAGCTCAAGTAGGGTGGGACTAGCGGGCAGCTCCTACAATGAGCAGTTCTTC.

The chain uses TRBV6-5 and TRBJ2-7; 8 bases map to TRBD1. The CDR3 runs to 14 residues. V lost 6 bases to trimming and J lost 4 bases; unmatched junction nucleotides: 8. In germline, CDR1 is MNHEY, CDR2 SVGAGI. The CDR3 loop is CASSPGQGEYEQYF. The CDR3, as DNA: TGTGCCAGCAGCCCCGGACAGGGAGAGTACGAGCAGTACTTC.

This chain joins TRBV28 and TRBJ1-6; D possibly corresponds to TRBD1 (5 bases). The CDR3 is 15 residues long. V lost 5 bases and J lost 8, with 16 bases in between. Germline values: CDR1 MDHEN, CDR2 SYDVKM. The CDR3 region has the DNA TGTGCCAGCAGTCCAGGGAAAGGATGGGATTCACCCCTCCACTTT. This codes for CASSPGKGWDSPLHF. Variable domain in full (rest from reference TRBV28 and TRBJ1-6): DVKVTQSSRYLVKRTGEKVFLECVQDMDHENMFWYRQDPGLGLRLIYFSYDVKMKEKGDIPEGYSVSREKKERFSLILESASTNQTSMYLCASSPGKGWDSPLHFGNGTRLTVT.

This chain uses TRBV14 with TRBJ2-3; 10 nucleotides agree with TRBD2. Germline V gene sequence: CDR1 SGHDN, CDR2 FVKESK. J was trimmed by 8 bases and V by 1 base; bases with no gene match: 6. The length of the CDR3 is 15 residues. The CDR3 nucleotides read TGTGCCAGCAGCCAAGTGTCTAGCGGGAGAGTTACGCAGTATTTT. Amino acid sequence: CASSQVSSGRVTQYF.

CDR3 nucleotide sequence: TGTGCCAGCAGTCGCAGGGGACAGCCAACTAATGAAAAACTGTTTTTT. Protein product: CASSRRGQPTNEKLFF. V usage is TRBV6-6 and J usage is TRBJ1-4, with 7 bases lining up with TRBD1. This CDR3 has 16 amino acids. Germline assignment: CDR1 MNHNY and CDR2 SVGAGI (reference sequence). The V and J ends lost 5 bases and 0 bases, in that order; junction bases with no gene match: 6.

J is TRBJ2-7 and V is TRBV5-4; no firm D call. The V end was cut by 3 bases, the J end by 1 base, with 8 bases between. CDR1 and CDR2 (germline): SGHNT, YYREEE (reference sequence). CDR3 length equals 13 residues. CDR3 protein: CASSSRDSYEQYF. CDR3 coding DNA: TGTGCCAGCAGCTCAAGGGATTCCTACGAGCAGTACTTC.

Only one count was recorded for this clone. This chain links TRBV7-7 with TRBJ2-7; 9 bases match TRBD1. There are 14 residues in the CDR3. J gave up 5 bases and V 0 bases, and 2 bases lay outside the gene matches. The germline gives CDR1 SSHAT, CDR2 FNYEAQ (reference sequence). CDR3 protein: CASSLAGQGDEQYF. In DNA, the CDR3 is TGTGCCAGCAGCTTAGCGGGACAGGGTGACGAGCAGTACTTC.

The chain is built from TRBV6-1 and TRBJ1-5; no firm D call. The V end lost 1 base, the J end lost 3 bases, and 10 bases lay between the germline ends. Germline V CDR1 and CDR2: MNHNS, SASEGT. The length of the CDR3 is 15 residues. The CDR3 is CASSEGSRYNQPQHF. CDR3 sequence (DNA): TGTGCCAGCAGTGAAGGGTCGAGGTACAATCAGCCCCAGCATTTT.

The V and J genes are TRBV2 and TRBJ2-6; perhaps TRBD1 as D (5 bases). Trimming shortened V by 3 bases and J by 0 bases, and 12 bases separated the two germline ends. Germline V lookup: CDR1 SNHLY, CDR2 FYNNEI. The CDR3 has 17 amino acids. CDR3 loop: CASSEETAHSGANVLTF. The CDR3, as DNA: TGTGCCAGCAGTGAGGAGACAGCACACTCTGGGGCCAACGTCCTGACTTTC.

The gene calls are TRBV19 and TRBJ2-7, with D possibly being TRBD1 (5 bases). Germline CDR1 reads LNHDA; CDR2 reads SQIVND (reference sequence). The CDR3 length is 14 residues. V lost 5 bases and J lost 1, with 12 bases in between. The CDR3 bases are TGTGCCAGTAGTCCGAGACAGATATCCTACGAGCAGTACTTC. Its protein product is CASSPRQISYEQYF.

The genes are TRBV9 and TRBJ1-2; D is possibly TRBD1 (6 bases). V gave up 4 bases and J gave up 5 bases, with 15 bases separating them. In germline, CDR1 is SGDLS, CDR2 YYNGEE. This CDR3 is 14 amino acids long. The CDR3 protein is CASSPRLGAYGYTF. The CDR3 nucleotides are TGTGCCAGCAGCCCGAGGCTGGGGGCGTATGGCTACACCTTC.

The rearrangement uses TRBV18 and TRBJ2-1; TRBD1 matches at 9 bases. The CDR3 has 15 residues. CDR1 KGHSH and CDR2 LQKENI come from the germline V gene. Trimming removed 3 bases from V and 9 bases from J; junction bases left unmatched: 9. The chain's CDR3 is CASSPTRDRVGEQFF. For the CDR3, the DNA is TGTGCCAGCTCACCTACCCGGGACAGGGTAGGTGAGCAGTTCTTC. Complete variable domain (other parts from reference TRBV18 and TRBJ2-1): NAGVMQNPRHLVRRRGQEARLRCSPMKGHSHVYWYRQLPEEGLKFMVYLQKENIIDESGMPKERFSAEFPKEGPSILRIQQVVRGDSAAYFCASSPTRDRVGEQFFGPGTRLTVL.